These 24 T cell receptor beta chains were all obtained from the same sample, sequenced in a study of T cell responses to AZD1222 COVID-19 vaccine. Generated by immunoSEQ multiplex PCR, the TCRdb table keeps only in-frame clones and is missing some. The data contain some 150,000 clones, 90% to 95% of them singletons. Material: peripheral blood, obtained on day 0 of MenACWY control vaccination. These receptors were obtained from an adult in good health.

The V and J genes are TRBV7-9 and TRBJ1-6, with 8 bases identical to TRBD1. The CDR3 is made up of 18 amino acids. From germline, CDR1 is SEHNR and CDR2 FQNEAQ (reference sequence). After removal of 5 bases from V and 2 bases from J, the junction contained 11 bases not matched to a gene. CDR3 DNA: TGTGCCAGCAGCCTGACAGGGGATCGTTCCCCCTATAATTCACCCCTCCACTTT. As protein: CASSLTGDRSPYNSPLHF.

This rearrangement joins TRBV10-2 to TRBJ2-3; 9 bases fit TRBD2. The CDR3 contains 14 residues. Germline V CDR1 and CDR2: WSHSY, SAAADI. J lost 2 bases, V lost 7 bases, and 4 bases had no gene match. CDR3 region: CASKIAGATDTQYF. The CDR3 coding sequence is TGCGCCAGCAAGATAGCGGGGGCCACAGATACGCAGTATTTT.

The V gene is TRBV5-1, the J gene TRBJ1-1; tentatively, D is TRBD1 (6 bases). The V and J ends lost 0 bases and 0 bases respectively, with 12 bases between them. The CDR3 has 16 residues. CDR1 is SGHRS and CDR2 is YFSETQ in the germline V gene. The CDR3 DNA follows: TGCGCCAGCAGCTTGGCAAGGGGGAGAGTGAACACTGAAGCTTTCTTT. Translation: CASSLARGRVNTEAFF.

The chain has TRBV20-1 and TRBJ2-1, with D possibly being TRBD2 (6 bases). The CDR3 extends over 14 amino acids. With 3 bases removed from V and 4 bases from J, the gap between germline ends came to 13 bases. Germline lookup yields CDR1 DFQATT and CDR2 SNEGSKA (reference sequence). CDR3 coding DNA: TGCAGTGCTAGTGGGGGGACTGGATACAATGAGCAGTTCTTC. Encoded protein: CSASGGTGYNEQFF.

V gene TRBV7-9 combines with J gene TRBJ2-7; tentative D call: TRBD1 (5 bases). The CDR3 loop spans 14 amino acids. Trimming cost V 2 bases and J 5 bases, with 13 bases left between them. From germline, CDR1 is SEHNR and CDR2 FQNEAQ (reference sequence). The CDR3 nucleotides read TGTGCCAGCAGCTTATGGGGCGTCCGAGACGAGCAGTACTTC. Translating it yields CASSLWGVRDEQYF.

In nucleotides, the CDR3 is TGTGCCAGCAGCCAAGATAGGGATTCACCCCTCCACTTT. This translates into CASSQDRDSPLHF. V is TRBV3-1 (or the pseudogene TRBV3-2) and J is TRBJ1-6, with D uncertain. Germline V gene sequence: CDR1 LGHDT, CDR2 YNNKEL (reference sequence). V was cut by 0 bases and J by 8 bases, with 5 bases left in between. The length of the CDR3 is 13 residues.

The CDR3 here is CASSQGLAGTETQYF. The CDR3 bases are TGCGCCAGCAGCCAAGGTTTAGCGGGAACGGAGACCCAGTACTTC. V usage is TRBV4-1 and J usage is TRBJ2-5; 8 nucleotides agree with TRBD2. CDR3 length: 15 amino acids. Germline CDR1 reads MGHRA; CDR2 reads YSYEKL. V dropped 1 base and J dropped 5; count of bases not matched to a gene: 6.

This chain joins TRBV10-1 and TRBJ2-3, with TRBD1 identical over 8 bases. Trimming at V came to 1 base and at J to 3 bases, leaving 6 bases not matched to a gene. CDR1 is WNHNN, CDR2 SYGVQD, per germline (reference sequence). CDR3 length: 16 amino acids. The CDR3 reads CASSEFGTGKTDTQYF. CDR3 coding DNA: TGCGCCAGCAGTGAGTTTGGGACAGGTAAAACAGATACGCAGTATTTT.

V and J are TRBV11-2 and TRBJ2-2, with a tentative D call TRBD2 (6 bases). CDR1 and CDR2 (germline): SGHAT, FQNNGV. This CDR3 has 15 amino acids. The V end was cut by 2 bases, the J end by 8 bases, with 15 bases between. CDR3 bases: TGTGCCAGCAGCTTATGGGGACCAGGGACTGGGGAGCTGTTTTTT. Residues: CASSLWGPGTGELFF.

The chain combines TRBV6-5 with TRBJ1-2; a possible D gene is TRBD1 (5 bases). CDR1 is MNHEY and CDR2 is SVGAGI in the germline V gene. The V gene lost 0 bases and the J gene lost 10 bases, with 21 bases spanning the gap. The CDR3 has 16 residues. The CDR3 is CASSYSGERSGGAYTF. In nucleotides, the CDR3 is TGTGCCAGCAGTTACTCTGGAGAGAGGAGCGGTGGGGCCTACACCTTC.

J is TRBJ1-1 and V is TRBV18; D not resolved. V was clipped by 0 bases and J by 1 base, with 6 bases between them. The V gene's germline CDR1 is KGHSH and CDR2 LQKENI. The CDR3 is 14 amino acids. CDR3: CASSPPNRNTEAFF. In nucleotides, the CDR3 is TGTGCCAGCTCACCACCGAACAGGAACACTGAAGCTTTCTTT.

J is TRBJ1-4 and V is TRBV6-5; D is unresolved. The CDR3 sequence is 15 residues long. Trimming shortened V by 2 bases and J by 5 bases, and 12 bases separated the two germline ends. Germline V lookup: CDR1 MNHEY, CDR2 SVGAGI. The CDR3 is CASSYHSTDNEKLFF. Here the CDR3 DNA reads TGTGCCAGCAGTTACCATTCGACGGACAATGAAAAACTGTTTTTT.

The chain joins TRBV2 to TRBJ1-1; D remains ambiguous. CDR3 length equals 15 residues. Looked up from germline, CDR1 is SNHLY and CDR2 is FYNNEI. V was pared by 6 bases and J by 3 bases, with 17 bases between. As DNA, the CDR3 is TGTGCCAGCAGCGGTGGGCTTCGGTATGACACTGAAGCTTTCTTT. Its protein is CASSGGLRYDTEAFF. Variable domain in full (rest from reference TRBV2 and TRBJ1-1): EPEVTQTPSHQVTQMGQEVILRCVPISNHLYFYWYRQILGQKVEFLVSFYNNEISEKSEIFDDQFSVERPDGSNFTLKIRSTKLEDSAMYFCASSGGLRYDTEAFFGQGTRLTVV.

The V call is TRBV19, the J call TRBJ2-3; D is undetermined. CDR3 length: 15 amino acids. Trimming cost V 8 bases and J 4 bases, with 19 bases left between them. Germline V CDR1 and CDR2: LNHDA, SQIVND (reference sequence). The CDR3 sequence: CASPHYWSLPDTQYF. CDR3 DNA sequence: TGTGCCAGTCCCCACTATTGGTCCCTCCCAGATACGCAGTATTTT.

This clone was seen only a few times. The rearrangement uses TRBV6-4 and TRBJ2-2; a weak D match, TRBD2 (6 bases). Trimming cost V 0 bases and J 1 base, with 6 bases left between them. The germline V gene has CDR1 MRHNA and CDR2 SNTAGT. CDR3 length equals 15 residues. In DNA, the CDR3 is TGTGCCAGCAGTGACTCAGCGGGGAACACCGGGGAGCTGTTTTTT. Its protein product is CASSDSAGNTGELFF.

The V and J genes are TRBV7-3 and TRBJ2-1; D not resolved. Trimming removed 1 base at V and 6 bases at J, with 10 bases between. This CDR3 contains 14 residues. CDR1 is SGHTA, CDR2 FQGTGA, per germline. CDR3 nucleotide sequence: TGTGCCAGCAGCTTAAGCGGTGGGCGCAATGAGCAGTTCTTC. Translated, it gives CASSLSGGRNEQFF.

The chain employs TRBV7-2 and TRBJ2-7; possible D gene TRBD2, 5 bases. CDR3 size: 14 residues. Germline V gives CDR1 SGHTA, CDR2 FQGNSA. The germline V and J ends were trimmed by 0 bases and 4 bases, with 10 bases remaining between them. CDR3 nucleotide sequence: TGTGCCAGCAGCTTAGCTCCTCTAGCTTACGAGCAGTACTTC. Protein product: CASSLAPLAYEQYF.

The chain carries TRBV5-1 and TRBJ2-1, with D perhaps matching TRBD2 (6 bases). The CDR3 runs 15 residues. With 2 bases removed from V and 2 bases from J, the gap between germline ends came to 11 bases. Germline lookup yields CDR1 SGHRS and CDR2 YFSETQ. CDR3 in DNA: TGCGCCAGCAGCTTAGGGTGGGGGGCCTACAATGAGCAGTTCTTC. Translating gives CASSLGWGAYNEQFF.

This chain links TRBV9 with TRBJ1-4, with 9 bases that match TRBD1. Trimming cost V 1 base and J 7 bases; bases outside gene matches: 8. The CDR3 length is 16 residues. From germline, CDR1 is SGDLS and CDR2 YYNGEE. The DNA for the CDR3 is TGTGCCAGCAGCGTACAAGCCGGGACAGGGATTGAAAAACTGTTTTTT. Encoded protein: CASSVQAGTGIEKLFF.

This clone was counted between two and nine times. The gene calls are TRBV5-1 and TRBJ1-4, with D tentatively TRBD1 (5 bases). Germline values: CDR1 SGHRS, CDR2 YFSETQ. The CDR3 is 15 amino acids. The ends were cut back, 0 bases at V and 6 bases at J, with 12 bases in the middle. The CDR3 loop is CASSLGRGGDEKLFF. In DNA form, the CDR3 reads TGCGCCAGCAGCTTGGGTAGGGGAGGAGATGAAAAACTGTTTTTT.

This clone was detected once. The genes are TRBV4-1 and TRBJ2-7; possible D gene TRBD1, 6 bases. Germline loops: CDR1 MGHRA, CDR2 YSYEKL. V dropped 4 bases and J dropped 4 bases, with 14 bases sitting between them. The CDR3 is 14 residues long. CDR3 sequence: CASSPRDITYEQYF. The CDR3 nucleotides are TGCGCCAGCAGCCCGAGGGACATTACTTACGAGCAGTACTTC.

The CDR3 nucleotides are TGTGCCAGCAGTTTTAGGACGGATCACGGACAGCCCCAGCATTTT. Translating gives CASSFRTDHGQPQHF. The J gene is TRBJ1-5, the V gene TRBV28; D is unresolved. Trimming cost V 3 bases and J 7 bases, with 16 bases left between them. This CDR3 is 15 amino acids long. CDR1 and CDR2 from the germline V gene are MDHEN and SYDVKM.

The chain is built from TRBV10-2 and TRBJ2-7; D gene uncertain. V lost 3 bases, J lost 0 bases, and 6 bases lay in between. CDR3 length equals 13 residues. Germline-derived CDR1 and CDR2 are WSHSY and SAAADI. CDR3 DNA: TGCGCCAGCAGTGACTGGAGCTCCTACGAGCAGTACTTC. This codes for CASSDWSSYEQYF.

The chain recombines TRBV12-5 with TRBJ2-1; the D gene is possibly TRBD2 (5 bases). From germline, CDR1 is LGHNT and CDR2 FRNRAP. The length of the CDR3 is 15 residues. Trimming took off 4 bases at V and 2 bases at J, with 12 bases between the two ends. CDR3 in amino acids: CASGSERAAYNEQFF. The CDR3 DNA reads as TGTGCTAGTGGTTCAGAGAGGGCCGCCTACAATGAGCAGTTCTTC.